Detailed here is one TCR beta chain. No antigen is known for it. The data are from a study of cytomegalovirus exposure and HLA in healthy donors. Findings and caveats of the study: Presence/absence analyses assumed roughly uniform sequencing depth across donors. It is likely that the observed cluster of highly shared sequence variants was a sequencing artifact.

CDR1 is SGHDT and CDR2 is YYEEEE in the germline V gene. There are 15 residues in the CDR3. Trimming took 3 bases from V and 1 from J, leaving 12 bases between them. Primers included in the PCR were 60 Vbeta and 13 Jbeta primers. Assay: immunoSEQ multiplex PCR; the TCRdb copy retains only in-frame clones and omits some. This listing includes over 100,000 clones. This receptor was identified in a man aged 35-49 years in good health and CMV-seropositive. The sample consisted of PBMCs. V is TRBV5-6 and J is TRBJ2-3, with D possibly matching TRBD2 (5 bases). CDR3 sequence (DNA): TGTGCCAGCAGCTGGACTGCCACGGGCACAGATACGCAGTATTTT. Residues: CASSWTATGTDTQYF.